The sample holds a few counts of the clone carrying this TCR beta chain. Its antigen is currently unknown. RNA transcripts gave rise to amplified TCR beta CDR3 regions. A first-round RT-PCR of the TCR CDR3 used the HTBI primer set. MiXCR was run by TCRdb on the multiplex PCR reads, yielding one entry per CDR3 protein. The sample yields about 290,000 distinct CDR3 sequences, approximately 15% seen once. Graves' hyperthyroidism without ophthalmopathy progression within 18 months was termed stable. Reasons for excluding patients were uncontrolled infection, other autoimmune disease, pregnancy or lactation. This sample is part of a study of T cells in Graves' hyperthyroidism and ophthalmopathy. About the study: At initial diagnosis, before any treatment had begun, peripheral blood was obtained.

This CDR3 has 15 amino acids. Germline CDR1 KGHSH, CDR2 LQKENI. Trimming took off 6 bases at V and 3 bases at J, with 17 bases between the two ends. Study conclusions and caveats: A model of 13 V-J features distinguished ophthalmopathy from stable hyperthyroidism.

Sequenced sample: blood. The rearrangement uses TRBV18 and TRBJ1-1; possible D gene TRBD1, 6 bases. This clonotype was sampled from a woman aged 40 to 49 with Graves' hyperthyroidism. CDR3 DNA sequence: TGTGCCAGCTCGCCAATCTTCTCAGGGGACACTGAAGCTTTCTTT. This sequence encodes CASSPIFSGDTEAFF.